A selection of T cell receptor beta chains follows, all from one sample in a study of T cell responses to AZD1222 COVID-19 vaccine. Only in-frame clones appear in the TCRdb table, and some are missing; sequencing was by immunoSEQ multiplex PCR. This table has about 130,000 clones, 80% to 95% appearing once. This specimen was peripheral blood, taken on day 0 of MenACWY control vaccination. These receptors came from an adult in good health. The conserved cysteine and the conserved F or W are not part of the CDR3 here. For some rows the clone size is stated as once, few or many, or as a class when expanded; others skip it.

>TRBJ2-2|TRBV3-1/TRBV3-2|.
ASSHLRRTGELF
>TRBJ1-1|TRBV7-6|.
ATSRIGTANTEAF
>TRBJ2-1|TRBV12-3/TRBV12-4|.
ASSLSGSNEQF
>TRBJ1-2|TRBV5-4|.
ASSTTGGRYGYT
>TRBJ2-7|TRBV5-3|once
ARSSYEQY
>TRBJ2-7|TRBV6-5|.
ASSYQHFYYEQY
>TRBJ1-1|TRBV9|.
ASSPRDSLWLNTEAF
>TRBJ1-5|TRBV15|once
ATKMFAGDQPQH
>TRBJ1-2|TRBV7-6|.
ASSLGQGARGYT
>TRBJ1-4|TRBV10-3|once
AISDSQNSPGREKLF
>TRBJ2-2|TRBV28|.
ASSSYRGTGELF
>TRBJ2-3|TRBV18|.
ASSPGTELTDTQY
>TRBJ1-4|TRBV27|.
ASSLSAAPTNEKLF
>TRBJ2-2|TRBV6-5|.
ASSRQGSNTGELF
>TRBJ2-7|TRBV27|.
ASSRQLAGGTYEQY
>TRBJ2-7|TRBV4-1|.
ASSPYGAGVDEQY
>TRBJ2-4|TRBV6-2/TRBV6-3|.
ASSSGLPVSKNIQY
>TRBJ2-3|TRBV19|.
ASSIRRGGTDTQY
>TRBJ2-2|TRBV6-5|.
ASRPTRGRTGELF
>TRBJ1-5|TRBV4-1|.
ASSQDGISNQPQH
>TRBJ2-2|TRBV11-2|.
ASSFIGANTGELF
>TRBJ2-7|TRBV19|.
ASSPSLLGEQY
>TRBJ2-7|TRBV7-9|few
ASKSGTSYEQY
>TRBJ2-7|TRBV28|.
ASNRKRAYEQY
>TRBJ2-3|TRBV18|.
ASSPMTDTQY
>TRBJ1-5|TRBV6-5|.
ANFFDRGKQPQH
>TRBJ2-1|TRBV18|.
ASSKQGAVGNEQF